Listed below are T cell receptor beta chains from one sample, sequenced in a study of blood T cells in healthy people across ages. Each CDR3 protein is one row after TCRdb ran MiXCR on the 5' RACE reads. The sample includes about 640,000 distinct CDR3 sequences, roughly 31% seen only once; the top ten take approximately 14%. Sequences were obtained from blood. The receptors come from a woman of 80 years or more in good health. The CDR3 runs from the conserved cysteine through the conserved F or W. D genes are given only for firm matches. Rows may omit the clone size; those that give it use once, few, many or a size class.

TRBV6-5,TRBJ1-1,.,.,TGTGCCAGCAGTGCCGACGGGACACCAAGGGCGGCTTTCTTT,CASSADGTPRAAFF
TRBV5-1,TRBJ2-1,.,many,TGCGCCAGCAGCCTTGAGGGGGGTAGCTCCTACAATGAGCAGTTCTTC,CASSLEGGSSYNEQFF
TRBV6-2/TRBV6-3,TRBJ2-5,.,.,TGTGCCAGCAGTTACTCGACTTTTGGGGGGGCTGCGCAGTACTTC,CASSYSTFGGAAQYF
TRBV30,TRBJ1-6,.,.,TGTGCCTGGAGTGTAGCCAGGGTGGATAATTCACCCCTCCACTTT,CAWSVARVDNSPLHF
TRBV3-1,TRBJ2-1,.,many,TGTGCCAGCAGCCGGACTCCGAGGGGCTACAATGAGCAGTTCTTC,CASSRTPRGYNEQFF
TRBV3-1,TRBJ2-5,TRBD2,many,TGTGCCAGCAGCCAGCTGGGGACTAGCGGAGAGACCCAGTACTTC,CASSQLGTSGETQYF
TRBV20-1,TRBJ2-1,.,.,TGCAGTGCTTGGCTCGACCGGGGCGGTGAGCAGTTCTTC,CSAWLDRGGEQFF
TRBV4-3,TRBJ2-5,TRBD1,.,TGCGCCAGCAGCCAAGACCAGGGGGCATGGGAGACCCAGTACTTC,CASSQDQGAWETQYF
TRBV19,TRBJ2-7,.,few,TGTGCCAGTAGTCTCCGGTTAGCCTACGAGCAGTACTTC,CASSLRLAYEQYF
TRBV27,TRBJ1-1,.,.,TGTGCCAGCAGTTTATTGGGGGGACTCGGGAACACTGAAGCTTTCTTT,CASSLLGGLGNTEAFF
TRBV12-3/TRBV12-4,TRBJ1-1,.,.,TGTGCCAGCAGTTTTACAGTTGGCACTGAAGCTTTCTTT,CASSFTVGTEAFF
TRBV9,TRBJ1-1,.,many,TGTGCCAGCAGCGTAGGACGAGGGGCGCCGAACACTGAAGCTTTCTTT,CASSVGRGAPNTEAFF
TRBV7-6,TRBJ1-1,.,.,TGTGCCAGCAGCTTGGGGGGGGAGATCACTAAAGCTTTCTTT,CASSLGGEITKAFF
TRBV30,TRBJ2-3,.,many,TGTGCCTGGAGTGTCCTAACTACTAGCACAGATACGCAGTATTTT,CAWSVLTTSTDTQYF
TRBV25-1,TRBJ1-2,.,many,TGTGCCAGCTATTCGGGACGGATCCTTAACTATGGCTACACCTTC,CASYSGRILNYGYTF
TRBV6-5,TRBJ2-7,.,.,TGTGCCAGCAGTTACTCCCAACAGGCAGCGTTCGAGCAGTACTTC,CASSYSQQAAFEQYF
TRBV5-1,TRBJ2-3,.,many,TGCGCCAGCAGCTTGTTGGGGAGGAACACAGATACGCAGTATTTT,CASSLLGRNTDTQYF
TRBV2,TRBJ1-5,.,.,TGTGCCAGCAGTGAATCCCAGTCGTACCAGCCCCAGCATTTT,CASSESQSYQPQHF
TRBV7-2,TRBJ2-3,.,many,TGTGCCAGCAGCTTACCTAGGGGACGCACAGATACGCAGTATTTT,CASSLPRGRTDTQYF
TRBV6-5,TRBJ2-7,.,.,TGTGCCAGCAGTTTTAGTGGGGAAGTCTACGAGCAGTACTTC,CASSFSGEVYEQYF
TRBV3-1,TRBJ2-4,.,many,TGTGCCAGCAGCCAAGGGACAGAGTCTTACGGGAGAAACATTCAGTACTTC,CASSQGTESYGRNIQYF
TRBV6-1,TRBJ2-5,.,many,TGTGCCAGCAGTGAAAGTGTGGGATTGGAGACCCAGTACTTC,CASSESVGLETQYF
TRBV7-2,TRBJ1-4,.,few,TGTGCCAGCAGTCACCTGGGGCCAGGAGGGGAAAAACTGTTTTTT,CASSHLGPGGEKLFF
TRBV4-1,TRBJ2-7,.,.,TGCGCCAGCAGCCAAGGTTCACAGGCCTCCTACGAGCAGTACTTC,CASSQGSQASYEQYF
TRBV6-5,TRBJ2-3,TRBD2,few,TGTGCCAGCAGTTACGTAGGGACTAGCGGGGGCCGCTTCACAGATACGCAGTATTTT,CASSYVGTSGGRFTDTQYF
TRBV28,TRBJ2-1,.,many,TGTGCCAGCAGTTGGGGACAAACTTACAATGAGCAGTTCTTC,CASSWGQTYNEQFF
TRBV3-1,TRBJ1-2,TRBD1,few,TGTGCCAGCAGCCCAGTACTCCCGACAGGGTTACATGGCTACACCTTC,CASSPVLPTGLHGYTF
TRBV6-5,TRBJ1-1,TRBD1,.,TGTGCCAGCAGGGGGACAGGGGCGGGGAACACTGAAGCTTTCTTT,CASRGTGAGNTEAFF
TRBV6-1,TRBJ2-4,.,many,TGTGCCAGCATGGTCCCCGGAGTAGCCAAAAACATTCAGTACTTC,CASMVPGVAKNIQYF
TRBV9,TRBJ2-7,.,many,TGTGCCAGCAGCGCCCGGGGCGACTACGAGCAGTACTTC,CASSARGDYEQYF
TRBV12-3/TRBV12-4,TRBJ2-2,TRBD2,.,TGTGCCAGCAGTTTGAAGCGGGACGGGGAGCTGTTTTTT,CASSLKRDGELFF
TRBV5-1,TRBJ2-5,.,many,TGCGCCAGCAGCCGGGACGAAGGGAAGACCCAGTACTTC,CASSRDEGKTQYF
TRBV12-3/TRBV12-4,TRBJ2-3,TRBD1,.,TGTGCCAGCCGTGACCGGGACAGCACGGATACGCAGTATTTT,CASRDRDSTDTQYF
TRBV15,TRBJ2-1,.,.,TGTGCCACCAGCAGAGGGTTTTTCAGCTCCTACAATGAGCAGTTCTTC,CATSRGFFSSYNEQFF
TRBV9,TRBJ1-2,.,many,TGTGCCAGCAGCGTAGCACAGGGAGGGAACTATGGCTACACCTTC,CASSVAQGGNYGYTF
TRBV27,TRBJ2-5,.,.,TGTGCCAGCAGTACACGGGACTCGCTACAAGAGACCCAGTACTTC,CASSTRDSLQETQYF
TRBV6-5,TRBJ2-7,.,many,TGTGCCAGCAAACCCAATGGGGCTGGCGAGCAGTACTTC,CASKPNGAGEQYF
TRBV6-5,TRBJ2-3,.,many,TGTGCCAGCAGGGACGGGGGGCCCGGGGCGCAGTATTTT,CASRDGGPGAQYF
TRBV5-5,TRBJ2-7,.,many,TGTGCCAGCAGCCCGGAGGGGGCTTGGGGTTACGAGCAGTACTTC,CASSPEGAWGYEQYF
TRBV9,TRBJ1-4,TRBD1,.,TGTGCCGGCAGCTATGAGGCCGTAACAGGGGGAGAAAAACTGTTTTTT,CAGSYEAVTGGEKLFF
TRBV29-1,TRBJ2-1,.,many,TGCAGCGTTTTTAATGCGGGCGGCTACAATGAGCAGTTCTTC,CSVFNAGGYNEQFF